Shown below are 3 T cell receptor beta chains from a single sample sequenced in a study of T cell responses to AZD1222 COVID-19 vaccine. Libraries were prepared by immunoSEQ multiplex PCR; TCRdb keeps only in-frame clonotypes and omits some of them. The table has approximately 160,000 clones, around 88% seen once. The sample in question was peripheral blood, obtained on day 0 of MenACWY control vaccination. The receptors come from an adult in good health.

The V gene is TRBV21-1, the J gene TRBJ2-7; the D call TRBD1 from the table was never checked on the DNA. TRBV21-1 is a listed pseudogene. The CDR3 totals 13 residues. The CDR3 region has the DNA TGTGCCAGCAGGTGGACAGGGCCCTACGAGCAGTACTTC. Its translation: CASRWTGPYEQYF.

The gene calls are TRBV7-3 and TRBJ2-2; 9 positions match TRBD1. The germline CDR1 and CDR2 sequences are SGHTA and FQGTGA. The V segment lost 1 base and the J segment 5 bases; nucleotides outside the gene matches: 17. The CDR3 covers 20 residues. CDR3 DNA sequence: TGTGCCAGCAGCTTAAATTTTGTAAACTTGGGACAGGGATGGACCGGGGAGCTGTTTTTT. It specifies CASSLNFVNLGQGWTGELFF.

The V and J genes are TRBV11-3 and TRBJ1-6, with a possible D match to TRBD1 (6 bases). This CDR3 is built from 15 residues. The V gene's germline CDR1 is SGHNT and CDR2 YENEEA. Trimming cost V 1 base and J 8 bases, with 12 bases left between them. Here the CDR3 DNA reads TGTGCCAGCAGCTTAGCGGGCAGGGGAGATTCACCCCTCCACTTT. This codes for CASSLAGRGDSPLHF.